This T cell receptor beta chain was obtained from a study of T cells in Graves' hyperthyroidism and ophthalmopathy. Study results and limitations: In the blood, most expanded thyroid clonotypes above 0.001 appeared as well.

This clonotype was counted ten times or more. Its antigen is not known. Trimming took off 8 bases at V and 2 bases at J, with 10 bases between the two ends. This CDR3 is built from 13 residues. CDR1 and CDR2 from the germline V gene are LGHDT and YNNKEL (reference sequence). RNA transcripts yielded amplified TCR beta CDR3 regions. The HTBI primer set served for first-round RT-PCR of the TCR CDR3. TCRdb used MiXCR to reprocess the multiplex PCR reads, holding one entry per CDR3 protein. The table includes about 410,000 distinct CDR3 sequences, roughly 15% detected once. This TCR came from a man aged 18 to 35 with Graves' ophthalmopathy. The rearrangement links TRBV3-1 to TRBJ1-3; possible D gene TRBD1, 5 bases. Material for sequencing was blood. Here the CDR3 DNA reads TGTGCCAGCTCAGGGTTTGCTGGAAACACCATATATTTT. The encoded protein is CASSGFAGNTIYF.